The entry below describes one T cell receptor beta chain. Its matching antigen is unknown. The sample comes from a study of T cell responses to AZD1222 COVID-19 vaccine. Overall study findings and caveats: Repertoires were collected only later (after the peak T cell response had occurred). Baseline antibody screening turned up just a handful of seropositive AZD1222 recipients. A mostly white British donor set with more females was recruited, and clonal diversity was possibly underestimated.

Using immunoSEQ multiplex PCR, the repertoire was profiled, and TCRdb retains in-frame clones only, with some absent. The table shows some 120,000 clones, with about nine tenths occurring only once. The ends lost 6 bases at V and 8 bases at J; junction bases unmatched: 6. The V gene's germline CDR1 is SGHDT and CDR2 YYEEEE. This CDR3 is built from 12 residues. The source material was peripheral blood, sampled on day 0 of AZD1222 vaccination. The chain carries TRBV5-6 and TRBJ2-3, with 7 positions matching TRBD2. This receptor was obtained from an adult in good health. The chain's CDR3 is CASTRWGGTQYF. Here the CDR3 DNA reads TGTGCCAGCACTCGTTGGGGGGGTACGCAGTATTTT.